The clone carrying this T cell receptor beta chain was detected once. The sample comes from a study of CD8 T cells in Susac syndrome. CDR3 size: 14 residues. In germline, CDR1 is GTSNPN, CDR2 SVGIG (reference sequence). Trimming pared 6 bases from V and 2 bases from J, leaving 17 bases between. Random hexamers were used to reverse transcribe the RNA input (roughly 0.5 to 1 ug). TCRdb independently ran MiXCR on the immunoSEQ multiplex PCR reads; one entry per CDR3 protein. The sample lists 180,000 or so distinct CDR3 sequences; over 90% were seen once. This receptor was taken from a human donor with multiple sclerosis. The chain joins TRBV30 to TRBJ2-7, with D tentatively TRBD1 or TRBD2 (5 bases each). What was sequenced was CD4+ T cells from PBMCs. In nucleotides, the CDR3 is TGTGCCTGTTTACGGGACGGAGCTACCTACGAGCAGTACTTC. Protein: CACLRDGATYEQYF.